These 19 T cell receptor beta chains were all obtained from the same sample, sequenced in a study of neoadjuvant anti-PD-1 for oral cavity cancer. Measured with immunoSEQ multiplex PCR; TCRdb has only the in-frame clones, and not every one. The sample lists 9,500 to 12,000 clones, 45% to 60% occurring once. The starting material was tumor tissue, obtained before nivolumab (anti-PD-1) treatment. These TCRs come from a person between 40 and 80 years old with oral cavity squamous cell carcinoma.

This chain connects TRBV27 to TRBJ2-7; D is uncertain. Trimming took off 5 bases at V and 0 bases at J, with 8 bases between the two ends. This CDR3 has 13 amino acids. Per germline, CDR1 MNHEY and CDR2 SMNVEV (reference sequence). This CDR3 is CASSPTFSYEQYF. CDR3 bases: TGTGCCAGCAGTCCAACCTTCTCCTACGAGCAGTACTTC.

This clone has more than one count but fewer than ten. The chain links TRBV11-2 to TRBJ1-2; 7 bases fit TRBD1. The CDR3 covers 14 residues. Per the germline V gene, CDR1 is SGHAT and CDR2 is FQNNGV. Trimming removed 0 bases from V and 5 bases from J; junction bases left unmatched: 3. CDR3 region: CASSLDGTAYGYTF. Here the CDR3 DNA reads TGTGCCAGCAGCTTAGATGGGACAGCTTATGGCTACACCTTC. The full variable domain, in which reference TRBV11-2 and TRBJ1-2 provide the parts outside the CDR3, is EAGVAQSPRYKIIEKRQSVAFWCNPISGHATLYWYQQILGQGPKLLIQFQNNGVVDDSQLPKDRFSAERLKGVDSTLKIQPAKLEDSAVYLCASSLDGTAYGYTFGSGTRLTVV.

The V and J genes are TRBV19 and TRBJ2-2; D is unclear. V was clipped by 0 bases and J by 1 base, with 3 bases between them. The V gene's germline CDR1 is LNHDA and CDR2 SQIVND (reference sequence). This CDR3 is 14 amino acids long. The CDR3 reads CASSIERNTGELFF. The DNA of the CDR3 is TGTGCCAGTAGTATAGAACGGAACACCGGGGAGCTGTTTTTT.

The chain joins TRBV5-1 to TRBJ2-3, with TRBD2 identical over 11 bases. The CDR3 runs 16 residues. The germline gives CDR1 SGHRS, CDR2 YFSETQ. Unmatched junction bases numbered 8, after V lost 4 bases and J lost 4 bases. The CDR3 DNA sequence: TGCGCCAGCAGCGACCGACTAGCGGGGCCCCCAGATACGCAGTATTTT. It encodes CASSDRLAGPPDTQYF.

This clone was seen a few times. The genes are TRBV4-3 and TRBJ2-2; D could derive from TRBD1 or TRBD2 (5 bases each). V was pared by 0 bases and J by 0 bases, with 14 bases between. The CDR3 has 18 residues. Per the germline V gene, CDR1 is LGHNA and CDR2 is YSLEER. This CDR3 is CASSQDVFGATNTGELFF. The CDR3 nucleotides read TGCGCCAGCAGCCAAGACGTCTTCGGGGCCACGAACACCGGGGAGCTGTTTTTT.

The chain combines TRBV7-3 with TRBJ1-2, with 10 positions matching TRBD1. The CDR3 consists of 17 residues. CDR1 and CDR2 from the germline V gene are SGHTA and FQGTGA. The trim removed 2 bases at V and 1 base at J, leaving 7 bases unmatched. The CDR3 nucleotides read TGTGCCAGCAGCTTAGATATTTGGGACAGGGGTAACTATGGCTACACCTTC. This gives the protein CASSLDIWDRGNYGYTF.

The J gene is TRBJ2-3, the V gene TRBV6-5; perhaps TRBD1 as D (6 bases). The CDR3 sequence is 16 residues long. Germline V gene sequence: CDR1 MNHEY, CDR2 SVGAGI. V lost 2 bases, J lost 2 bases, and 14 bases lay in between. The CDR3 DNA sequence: TGTGCCAGCAGTTACGGGGGACAAATTCCCACAGATACGCAGTATTTT. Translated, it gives CASSYGGQIPTDTQYF.

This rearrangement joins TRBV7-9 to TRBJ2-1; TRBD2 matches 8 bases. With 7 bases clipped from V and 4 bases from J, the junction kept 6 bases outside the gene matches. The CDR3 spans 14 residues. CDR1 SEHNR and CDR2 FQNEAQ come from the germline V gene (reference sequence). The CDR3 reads CASNEASGYNEQFF. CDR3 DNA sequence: TGTGCCAGCAATGAGGCTAGCGGGTACAATGAGCAGTTCTTC. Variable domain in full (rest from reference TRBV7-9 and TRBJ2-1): DTGVSQNPRHKITKRGQNVTFRCDPISEHNRLYWYRQTLGQGPEFLTYFQNEAQLEKSRLLSDRFSAERPKGSFSTLEIQRTEQGDSAMYLCASNEASGYNEQFFGPGTRLTVL.

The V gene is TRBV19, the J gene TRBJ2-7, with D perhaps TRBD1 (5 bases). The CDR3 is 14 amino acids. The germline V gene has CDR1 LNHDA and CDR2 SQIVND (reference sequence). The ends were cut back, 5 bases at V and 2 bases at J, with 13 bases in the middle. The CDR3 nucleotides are TGTGCCAGTAGTTTAAGACAGCTAACCTACGAGCAGTACTTC. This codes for CASSLRQLTYEQYF. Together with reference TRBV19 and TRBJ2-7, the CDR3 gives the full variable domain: DGGITQSPKYLFRKEGQNVTLSCEQNLNHDAMYWYRQDPGQGLRLIYYSQIVNDFQKGDIAEGYSVSREKKESFPLTVTSAQKNPTAFYLCASSLRQLTYEQYFGPGTRLTVT.

The CDR3 sequence: CASRPGEGSNYGYTF. The CDR3 DNA follows: TGTGCCAGCAGGCCAGGGGAGGGTTCTAACTATGGCTACACCTTC. The V call is TRBV6-6, the J call TRBJ1-2; tentatively, D is TRBD1 (6 bases). Germline V gene data show CDR1 as MNHNY and CDR2 as SVGAGI (reference sequence). CDR3 size: 15 residues. V was cut by 6 bases and J by 0 bases, with 14 bases left in between.

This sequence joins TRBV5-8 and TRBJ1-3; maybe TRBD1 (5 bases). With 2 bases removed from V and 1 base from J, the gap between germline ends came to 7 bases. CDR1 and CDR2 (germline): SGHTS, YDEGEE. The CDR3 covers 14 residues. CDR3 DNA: TGTGCCAGCAGCTTAGGGGTGTCTGGAAACACCATATATTTT. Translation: CASSLGVSGNTIYF.

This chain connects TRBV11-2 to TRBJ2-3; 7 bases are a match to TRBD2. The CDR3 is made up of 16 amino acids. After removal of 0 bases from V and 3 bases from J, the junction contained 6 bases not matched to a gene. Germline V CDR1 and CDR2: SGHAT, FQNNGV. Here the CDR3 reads CASSLDLPRGTDTQYF. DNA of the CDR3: TGTGCCAGCAGCTTAGATCTGCCGCGGGGGACAGATACGCAGTATTTT. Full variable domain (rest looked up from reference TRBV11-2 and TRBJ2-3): EAGVAQSPRYKIIEKRQSVAFWCNPISGHATLYWYQQILGQGPKLLIQFQNNGVVDDSQLPKDRFSAERLKGVDSTLKIQPAKLEDSAVYLCASSLDLPRGTDTQYFGPGTRLTVL.

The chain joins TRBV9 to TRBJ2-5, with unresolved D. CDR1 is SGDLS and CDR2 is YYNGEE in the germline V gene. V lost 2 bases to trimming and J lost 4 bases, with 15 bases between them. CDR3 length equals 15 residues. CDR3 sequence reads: CASSVGSIGGETQYF. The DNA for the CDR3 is TGTGCCAGCAGCGTGGGCAGTATCGGTGGAGAGACCCAGTACTTC.

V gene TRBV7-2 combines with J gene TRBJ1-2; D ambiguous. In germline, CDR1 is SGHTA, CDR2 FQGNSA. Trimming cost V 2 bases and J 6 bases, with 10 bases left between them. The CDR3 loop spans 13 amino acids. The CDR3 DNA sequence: TGTGCCAGCAGCTTACAAGGAAGCGATGGCTACACCTTC. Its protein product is CASSLQGSDGYTF.

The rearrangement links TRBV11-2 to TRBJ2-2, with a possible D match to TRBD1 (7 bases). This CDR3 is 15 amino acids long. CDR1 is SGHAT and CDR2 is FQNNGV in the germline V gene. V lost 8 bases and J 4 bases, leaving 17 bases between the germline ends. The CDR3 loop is CASPQGPGVTGELFF. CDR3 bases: TGTGCCAGCCCACAGGGGCCGGGGGTCACCGGGGAGCTGTTTTTT.

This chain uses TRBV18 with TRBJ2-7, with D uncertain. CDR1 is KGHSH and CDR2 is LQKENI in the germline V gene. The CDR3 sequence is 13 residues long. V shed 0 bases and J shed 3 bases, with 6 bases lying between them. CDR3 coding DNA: TGTGCCAGCTCACCACCATCGGTCTACGAGCAGTACTTC. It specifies CASSPPSVYEQYF.

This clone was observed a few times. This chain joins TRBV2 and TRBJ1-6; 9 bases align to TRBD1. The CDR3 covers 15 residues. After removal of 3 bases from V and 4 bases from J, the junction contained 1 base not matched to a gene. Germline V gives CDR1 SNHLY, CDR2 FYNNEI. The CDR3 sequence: CASSDGTGYNSPLHF. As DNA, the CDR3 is TGTGCCAGCAGTGATGGGACAGGGTATAATTCACCCCTCCACTTT.

The CDR3 loop is CASSYPTGEQYF. CDR3 sequence (DNA): TGTGCCAGCAGTTATCCGACTGGGGAGCAGTACTTC. This chain joins TRBV6-6 and TRBJ2-7; D is unclear. Per germline, CDR1 MNHNY and CDR2 SVGAGI (reference sequence). Trimming took 3 bases from V and 7 from J, leaving 10 bases between them. The CDR3 covers 12 residues.

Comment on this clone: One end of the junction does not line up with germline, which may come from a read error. The CDR3 is CASSLRQGVYGYTF. Here the CDR3 DNA reads TGTGCCAGCAGCTTGAGGCAGGGAGTCTATGGCTACACCTTC. The rearrangement joins TRBV5-1 to TRBJ1-2; D possibly corresponds to TRBD1 (5 bases). This CDR3 is 14 amino acids long. Germline lookup yields CDR1 SGHRS and CDR2 YFSETQ.